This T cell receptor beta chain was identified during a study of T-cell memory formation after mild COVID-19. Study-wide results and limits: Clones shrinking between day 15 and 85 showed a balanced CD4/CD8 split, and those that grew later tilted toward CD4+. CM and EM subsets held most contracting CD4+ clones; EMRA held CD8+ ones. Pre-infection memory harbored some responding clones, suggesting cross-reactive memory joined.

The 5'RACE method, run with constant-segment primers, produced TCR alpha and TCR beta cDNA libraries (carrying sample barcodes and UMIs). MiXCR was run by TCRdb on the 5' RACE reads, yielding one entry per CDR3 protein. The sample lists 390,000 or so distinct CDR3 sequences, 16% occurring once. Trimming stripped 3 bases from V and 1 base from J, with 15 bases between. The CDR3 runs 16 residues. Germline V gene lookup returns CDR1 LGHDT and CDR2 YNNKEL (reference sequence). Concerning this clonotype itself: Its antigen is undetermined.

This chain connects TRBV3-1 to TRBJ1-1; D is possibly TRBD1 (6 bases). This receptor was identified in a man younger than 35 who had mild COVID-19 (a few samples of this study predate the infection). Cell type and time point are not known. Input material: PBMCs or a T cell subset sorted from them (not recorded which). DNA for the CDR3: TGTGCCAGCAGCCACCGGCCGGGGGCGGGGAACACTGAAGCTTTCTTT. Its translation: CASSHRPGAGNTEAFF.